This passage covers 8 T cell receptor beta chains from one sample sequenced in a study of early T cells in non-severe SARS-CoV-2 infection. One entry per CDR3 protein results from TCRdb running MiXCR on the 5' RACE reads. The table includes about 55,000 distinct CDR3 sequences, under 8.5% detected once. The sequenced sample was whole blood, obtained at baseline. These TCRs come from an adult who was a healthcare worker with PCR-confirmed SARS-CoV-2 infection or an uninfected control (not recorded which).

The rearrangement links TRBV28 to TRBJ2-4; D unclear. Germline values: CDR1 MDHEN, CDR2 SYDVKM. The CDR3 is 16 amino acids. V was pared by 3 bases and J by 2 bases, with 14 bases between. In nucleotides, the CDR3 is TGTGCCAGCAGTTTCAAATTCCTTATCTCCAAAAACATTCAGTACTTC. Its protein product is CASSFKFLISKNIQYF.

This clonotype was counted at least ten times. The V gene is TRBV28, the J gene TRBJ2-7, with 10 bases lining up with TRBD2. This CDR3 is 16 amino acids long. CDR1 and CDR2 (germline): MDHEN, SYDVKM. V dropped 6 bases and J dropped 7; count of bases not matched to a gene: 15. CDR3 sequence: CASRRLAGLVPSEQYF. The CDR3 coding sequence is TGTGCCAGCAGGAGACTAGCGGGCCTGGTCCCCAGTGAGCAGTACTTC.

This clonotype was observed a handful of times. The V gene is TRBV5-1, the J gene TRBJ1-5; no firm D call. V was shortened by 0 bases and J by 2 bases, with 9 bases between the two germline ends. CDR1 and CDR2 (germline): SGHRS, YFSETQ. This CDR3 is built from 15 residues. CDR3 nucleotide sequence: TGCGCCAGCAGCTTGGGTCCGGGAGGCAATCAGCCCCAGCATTTT. Translation: CASSLGPGGNQPQHF.

The chain employs TRBV20-1 and TRBJ2-7; 10 bases are shared with TRBD2. The germline V gene has CDR1 DFQATT and CDR2 SNEGSKA (reference sequence). This CDR3 contains 14 residues. V dropped 3 bases and J dropped 0; count of bases not matched to a gene: 2. Here the CDR3 DNA reads TGCAGTGCTAGCAGGACTAGCGGCTCCTACGAGCAGTACTTC. Residues: CSASRTSGSYEQYF.

This clonotype was counted between two and nine times. The rearrangement joins TRBV29-1 to TRBJ2-1; TRBD1 matches 7 bases. CDR1 is SQVTM and CDR2 is ANQGSEA in the germline V gene. The CDR3 sequence is 12 residues long. The V segment lost 6 bases and the J segment 6 bases; nucleotides outside the gene matches: 5. This CDR3 is CSVRDSVNEQFF. CDR3 nucleotide sequence: TGCAGCGTGAGGGACAGCGTCAATGAGCAGTTCTTC.

This clonotype was seen many times. This chain links TRBV29-1 with TRBJ1-1; no clear D. The germline V gene has CDR1 SQVTM and CDR2 ANQGSEA. This CDR3 comprises 10 residues. With 7 bases removed from V and 2 bases from J, the gap between germline ends came to 5 bases. CDR3 sequence reads: CSGQNTEAFF. Here the CDR3 DNA reads TGCAGCGGTCAAAACACTGAAGCTTTCTTT.

V usage is TRBV11-1 and J usage is TRBJ2-3; D may correspond to TRBD1 or TRBD2 (6 bases each). The length of the CDR3 is 12 residues. Germline V gene lookup returns CDR1 SGHAT and CDR2 FQDESV (reference sequence). Trimming pared 3 bases from V and 9 bases from J, leaving 10 bases between. DNA of the CDR3: TGTGCCAGCAGCTTGAGGGGGGTCACGCAGTATTTT. Protein product: CASSLRGVTQYF.

This clonotype was observed many times. The rearrangement joins TRBV12-3 or TRBV12-4 to TRBJ2-7, with 7 bases lining up with TRBD1. The J segment lost 2 bases and the V segment lost 6 bases, leaving 4 bases of the junction unmatched. The CDR3 contains 13 residues. The CDR3, as DNA: TGTGCCAGCAGATCAGGGGGAGCCTACGAGCAGTACTTC. Amino acid sequence: CASRSGGAYEQYF.